This T cell receptor beta chain was obtained from a study of cytomegalovirus exposure and HLA in healthy donors. Researchers ran the PCR with 60 Vbeta and 13 Jbeta primers. Measured with immunoSEQ multiplex PCR; TCRdb has only the in-frame clones, and not every one. In the table there are more than 70,000 clones, more than 60% of which are singletons. This sequence was found in a boy aged 10-17 years in good health and CMV-seronegative. The material sequenced was PBMCs.

The CDR3 DNA reads TGTGCCAGCAGTCAAACGCGGACAGCAGTCTATGGCTACACCTTC. Its protein product is CASSQTRTAVYGYTF. The chain links TRBV6-5 to TRBJ1-2, with a possible D match to TRBD1 (6 bases). V lost 5 bases and J 4 bases, leaving 17 bases between the germline ends. This CDR3 has 15 amino acids. The germline gives CDR1 MNHEY, CDR2 SVGAGI.